Listed below are T cell receptor beta chains from one sample, sequenced in a study of monozygotic twins with inflammatory bowel disease. TCRdb re-called the 5' RACE reads and gives one entry per CDR3 protein, without DNA. Here the sample table reports some 190,000 distinct CDR3 sequences. The sample comprised blood. All receptors derive from a human donor with ulcerative colitis or Crohn's disease, or a healthy co-twin of an affected twin (not recorded which). Each CDR3 is given with its conserved first and last residue. The order of the fields is J gene, V gene, CDR3 length, CDR3 protein.

TRBJ1-5 | TRBV6-5 | 13 | CASSWGVNQPQHF
TRBJ2-3 | TRBV10-3 | 16 | CAISESETGGADTQYF
TRBJ2-5 | TRBV20-1 | 13 | CSAPPAYQETQYF
TRBJ1-1 | TRBV7-9 | 15 | CASSLDAGGNTEAFF
TRBJ1-2 | TRBV7-9 | 16 | CASSTNLDRRSNGYTF
TRBJ2-5 | TRBV7-3 | 14 | CASSPQGAGETQYF
TRBJ2-2 | TRBV10-3 | 14 | CAISERPEAGELFF
TRBJ2-2 | TRBV12-3/TRBV12-4 | 16 | CASISAQGPNTGELFF
TRBJ2-2 | TRBV27 | 15 | CASTPSPANTGELFF
TRBJ2-7 | TRBV5-1 | 15 | CASSSSWGVEDEQYF
TRBJ2-3 | TRBV5-4 | 12 | CASSLTQGQQYF
TRBJ2-1 | TRBV12-3/TRBV12-4 | 23 | CASSLVFGDGTSGGAAQYNEQFF
TRBJ1-3 | TRBV11-2 | 19 | CASSLGILGTPYSGNTIYF
TRBJ2-5 | TRBV5-1 | 18 | CASSPGTGSLVVQETQYF
TRBJ2-1 | TRBV7-9 | 15 | CASSLGDLSGGEQFF
TRBJ1-5 | TRBV19 | 13 | CASRRWSNQPQHF
TRBJ2-5 | TRBV4-2 | 16 | CASSRKSGPTQETQYF
TRBJ2-3 | TRBV9 | 15 | CASTRDSVPTDTQYF
TRBJ2-4 | TRBV3-1 | 14 | CASSHIGGHSIQYF
TRBJ1-2 | TRBV27 | 12 | CASRTVNYGYTF
TRBJ2-3 | TRBV12-3/TRBV12-4 | 15 | CASRKDRSGGDTQYF
TRBJ2-7 | TRBV20-1 | 12 | CSAGKTGNEQYF
TRBJ1-2 | TRBV12-3/TRBV12-4 | 12 | CASRGEDYGYTF
TRBJ2-2 | TRBV6-5 | 23 | CASSSRQRSGQGGKGPNTGELFF
TRBJ2-7 | TRBV5-1 | 14 | CASSLEGTTNEQYF
TRBJ2-2 | TRBV4-1 | 18 | CASSQDGGGTGYTGELFF
TRBJ1-1 | TRBV29-1 | 12 | CSVEVGGGEAFF
TRBJ1-5 | TRBV7-9 | 12 | CASSLDYQPQHF
TRBJ2-5 | TRBV11-2 | 18 | CASSPGTSGGNPQETQYF
TRBJ1-5 | TRBV5-1 | 11 | CASSYRGPQHF
TRBJ2-1 | TRBV11-1 | 15 | CASSLSGGGLNEQFF
TRBJ2-3 | TRBV18 | 16 | CASSPLMVPGTDTQYF
TRBJ2-1 | TRBV29-1 | 14 | CSVGYGRAADEQFF
TRBJ1-4 | TRBV27 | 11 | CASRQNEKLFF
TRBJ1-2 | TRBV7-2 | 14 | CASSFSPGNYGYTF
TRBJ2-7 | TRBV12-3/TRBV12-4 | 16 | CASRGSGGFPSYEQYF
TRBJ1-1 | TRBV20-1 | 12 | CSARSATGEAFF
TRBJ1-1 | TRBV20-1 | 12 | CSAWARNTEAFF
TRBJ2-7 | TRBV27 | 13 | CASSYGEIYEQYF
TRBJ2-1 | TRBV18 | 15 | CASSPQASGYNEQFF
TRBJ1-1 | TRBV5-1 | 14 | CASSLADSGTEAFF
TRBJ1-5 | TRBV4-1 | 14 | CASSPALRNQPQHF